These 21 T cell receptor beta chains originate from one sample sequenced in a study of CXCR4 blockade with PD-1 therapy in pancreatic cancer. The protocol was immunoSEQ multiplex PCR, while the TCRdb copy is restricted to in-frame clones and leaves out a portion. Seen here are about 5,200 clones, approximately 48% observed once, and the top ten hold around 8.2%. Material for sequencing was tumor tissue. These receptor sequences come from a human donor with pancreatic ductal adenocarcinoma.

The chain couples TRBV30 to TRBJ1-1, with 9 positions matching TRBD1. Germline V gene sequence: CDR1 GTSNPN, CDR2 SVGIG (reference sequence). V lost 8 bases to trimming and J lost 0 bases; unmatched junction nucleotides: 4. The CDR3 has 13 residues. DNA of the CDR3: TGTGCCCACAGGGGGCCGGTGAACACTGAAGCTTTCTTT. It specifies CAHRGPVNTEAFF.

The chain is built from TRBV5-1 and TRBJ1-1; tentatively, D is TRBD1 (5 bases). Germline values: CDR1 SGHRS, CDR2 YFSETQ. The CDR3 totals 14 residues. Trimming cost V 2 bases and J 3 bases, with 11 bases left between them. The CDR3 spells CASSFGAADTEAFF. DNA of the CDR3: TGCGCCAGCAGCTTCGGGGCAGCAGACACTGAAGCTTTCTTT.

A few counts support this clone. This rearrangement joins TRBV6-8 to TRBJ2-5; a weak D match, TRBD1 (6 bases). Germline V lookup: CDR1 MNHGY, CDR2 SAAAGT. This CDR3 spans 13 amino acids. Trimming took 6 bases from V and 1 from J, leaving 9 bases between them. The CDR3 here is CASSRTVQETQYF. DNA for the CDR3: TGTGCCAGCAGCCGGACAGTCCAAGAGACCCAGTACTTC.

The chain links TRBV28 to TRBJ2-3; the D is unclear. Germline V gives CDR1 MDHEN, CDR2 SYDVKM. V was shortened by 7 bases and J by 2 bases, with 10 bases between the two germline ends. The CDR3 runs to 13 residues. DNA of the CDR3: TGTGCCAGCACCCGACCCCCCACAGATACGCAGTATTTT. Protein: CASTRPPTDTQYF.

This clone has just a few counts. This chain connects TRBV27 to TRBJ2-3, with 7 bases aligning to TRBD1. The CDR3 runs to 14 residues. The J segment lost 4 bases and the V segment lost 5 bases, leaving 6 bases of the junction unmatched. Germline CDR1 and CDR2: MNHEY and SMNVEV (reference sequence). CDR3 sequence reads: CASSPWDSSDTQYF. The DNA of the CDR3 is TGTGCCAGCAGTCCCTGGGACAGTTCAGATACGCAGTATTTT.

By proportion, this clone is medium-sized (0.01 to 0.1%). This chain joins TRBV9 and TRBJ2-7; D possibly corresponds to TRBD2 (5 bases). The germline V gene has CDR1 SGDLS and CDR2 YYNGEE. V was cut by 6 bases and J by 1 base, with 8 bases left in between. The CDR3 spans 12 residues. The CDR3 loop is CASTPGSYEQYF. The CDR3 nucleotides are TGTGCCAGCACGCCGGGGTCCTACGAGCAGTACTTC. Drawing the rest from reference TRBV9 and TRBJ2-7, the complete variable domain is DSGVTQTPKHLITATGQRVTLRCSPRSGDLSVYWYQQSLDQGLQFLIQYYNGEERAKGNILERFSAQQFPDLHSELNLSSLELGDSALYFCASTPGSYEQYFGPGTRLTVT.

The rearrangement links TRBV29-1 to TRBJ2-1, with a possible D match to TRBD2 (6 bases). The CDR3 has 12 residues. From germline, CDR1 is SQVTM and CDR2 ANQGSEA. The V end was cut by 6 bases, the J end by 8 bases, with 14 bases between. CDR3 sequence reads: CSVRAWGDEQFF. CDR3 in DNA: TGCAGCGTCCGGGCCTGGGGGGATGAGCAGTTCTTC.

V gene TRBV28 combines with J gene TRBJ2-4; D remains ambiguous. The CDR3 sequence is 16 residues long. V was clipped by 6 bases and J by 1 base, with 16 bases between them. Germline values: CDR1 MDHEN, CDR2 SYDVKM. The CDR3 nucleotides read TGTGCCAGCAGCCAACTCGTGGGTCTGGCCAAAAACATTCAGTACTTC. As protein: CASSQLVGLAKNIQYF. Full variable domain (remainder filled in from reference TRBV28 and TRBJ2-4): DVKVTQSSRYLVKRTGEKVFLECVQDMDHENMFWYRQDPGLGLRLIYFSYDVKMKEKGDIPEGYSVSREKKERFSLILESASTNQTSMYLCASSQLVGLAKNIQYFGAGTRLSVL.

The rearrangement links TRBV11-3 to TRBJ2-2, with 12 bases that match TRBD2. The CDR3 sequence is 18 residues long. CDR1 and CDR2 (germline): SGHNT, YENEEA. With 3 bases clipped from V and 1 base from J, the junction kept 6 bases outside the gene matches. The CDR3 DNA sequence: TGTGCCAGCAGCTTTGGGGGACTAGCGGGTCTGAACACCGGGGAGCTGTTTTTT. As protein: CASSFGGLAGLNTGELFF.

The chain employs TRBV28 and TRBJ1-5; 10 bases fit TRBD1. This CDR3 spans 13 amino acids. J lost 5 bases, V lost 7 bases, and 2 bases had no gene match. Germline CDR1 reads MDHEN; CDR2 reads SYDVKM. The CDR3 sequence is CASTGQGYQPQHF. The CDR3 DNA follows: TGTGCCAGCACGGGACAGGGGTATCAGCCCCAGCATTTT.

Only a few counts were recorded for this clone. The chain combines TRBV29-1 with TRBJ2-3, with TRBD1 matching over 10 bases. This CDR3 has 13 residues. The V segment lost 6 bases and the J segment 6 bases; nucleotides outside the gene matches: 6. CDR1 SQVTM and CDR2 ANQGSEA come from the germline V gene. The CDR3 reads CSVGQGKRDTQYF. The CDR3 coding sequence is TGCAGCGTGGGACAGGGGAAACGGGATACGCAGTATTTT.

The chain combines TRBV5-1 with TRBJ2-3, with 10 bases fitting TRBD2. CDR3 length equals 15 residues. The V segment lost 0 bases and the J segment 3 bases; nucleotides outside the gene matches: 1. Germline V CDR1 and CDR2: SGHRS, YFSETQ. The CDR3 nucleotides read TGCGCCAGCAGCTTGGATAGCGGGAGGACAGATACGCAGTATTTT. The encoded protein is CASSLDSGRTDTQYF. Using reference TRBV5-1 and TRBJ2-3 for the parts outside the CDR3, the full variable domain is KAGVTQTPRYLIKTRGQQVTLSCSPISGHRSVSWYQQTPGQGLQFLFEYFSETQRNKGNFPGRFSGRQFSNSRSEMNVSTLELGDSALYLCASSLDSGRTDTQYFGPGTRLTVL.

The chain combines TRBV28 with TRBJ2-7; D unclear. The CDR3 is 12 amino acids. V lost 2 bases to trimming and J lost 4 bases, with 6 bases between them. Germline V lookup: CDR1 MDHEN, CDR2 SYDVKM. CDR3 nucleotide sequence: TGTGCCAGCAGTTTACGGTCTTACGAGCAGTACTTC. Amino acids: CASSLRSYEQYF. Together with reference TRBV28 and TRBJ2-7, the CDR3 gives the full variable domain: DVKVTQSSRYLVKRTGEKVFLECVQDMDHENMFWYRQDPGLGLRLIYFSYDVKMKEKGDIPEGYSVSREKKERFSLILESASTNQTSMYLCASSLRSYEQYFGPGTRLTVT.

This chain connects TRBV14 to TRBJ2-7, with D maybe TRBD1 (6 bases). The CDR3 sequence is 15 residues long. CDR1 is SGHDN, CDR2 FVKESK, per germline. V was shortened by 4 bases and J by 2 bases, with 15 bases between the two germline ends. CDR3 amino acids: CASSLGWDTTYEQYF. The CDR3 coding sequence is TGTGCCAGCAGCCTAGGTTGGGACACCACCTACGAGCAGTACTTC.

The chain carries TRBV19 and TRBJ2-7; 11 nucleotides match TRBD1. Trimming removed 2 bases from V and 5 bases from J; junction bases left unmatched: 5. CDR1 and CDR2 (germline): LNHDA, SQIVND (reference sequence). CDR3 length equals 15 residues. CDR3: CASSITGTGGNEQYF. Written as DNA, the CDR3 is TGTGCCAGTAGTATAACCGGGACAGGGGGTAACGAGCAGTACTTC.

This clone turned up a few times. The V call is TRBV9, the J call TRBJ1-6; tentatively, D is TRBD1 (5 bases). Trimming left V 3 bases short and J 0 bases short, with 13 bases between. Germline V gene lookup returns CDR1 SGDLS and CDR2 YYNGEE. CDR3 length: 17 amino acids. The CDR3 nucleotides read TGTGCCAGCAGCGCCACCCTCGACAGCTCCTATAATTCACCCCTCCACTTT. Protein: CASSATLDSSYNSPLHF.

The chain employs TRBV19 and TRBJ1-3, with 7 bases aligning to TRBD1. Germline V CDR1 and CDR2: LNHDA, SQIVND (reference sequence). V lost 4 bases and J lost 1; bases outside the gene matches: 4. The CDR3 has 15 amino acids. CDR3 bases: TGTGCCAGTAGTACCTCACAGGGGTCTGGAAACACCATATATTTT. Protein product: CASSTSQGSGNTIYF. The full variable domain, with the rest looked up from reference TRBV19 and TRBJ1-3, is DGGITQSPKYLFRKEGQNVTLSCEQNLNHDAMYWYRQDPGQGLRLIYYSQIVNDFQKGDIAEGYSVSREKKESFPLTVTSAQKNPTAFYLCASSTSQGSGNTIYFGEGSWLTVV.

The chain uses TRBV28 and TRBJ1-2, with 7 bases aligning to TRBD1. This CDR3 is 14 amino acids long. Germline assignment: CDR1 MDHEN and CDR2 SYDVKM. Germline trimming cut 5 bases from V and 4 bases from J; bases unmatched to any gene: 7. CDR3 nucleotides: TGTGCCAGCAGTGCCTCAGGGGGGCTCTATGGCTACACCTTC. This translates into CASSASGGLYGYTF.

This clone was recorded a few times. At one end, the junction sequence differs from germline, possibly due to a read error. This rearrangement joins TRBV7-1 to TRBJ2-2, with D unresolved. TRBV7-1 is an ORF, and what it does is uncertain. This CDR3 contains 15 residues. Here the CDR3 DNA reads TGTGCCAGCAGCGCCTCCCCATCGAACACTGGGGAGCTGTTTTTT. This gives the protein CASSASPSNTGELFF.

There are a few counts of this clone. The V and J genes are TRBV28 and TRBJ2-7; 10 bases line up with TRBD1. From germline, CDR1 is MDHEN and CDR2 SYDVKM. Trimming at V came to 7 bases and at J to 4 bases, leaving 13 bases not matched to a gene. The CDR3 extends over 16 amino acids. The CDR3 loop reads CASTPTPGTGVYEQYF. The CDR3 DNA reads TGTGCCAGCACCCCGACCCCCGGGACAGGGGTGTACGAGCAGTACTTC.

V gene TRBV15 combines with J gene TRBJ2-7; D tentatively fits TRBD1 or TRBD2 (5 bases each). Trimming removed 0 bases from V and 3 bases from J, with 9 bases in between. This CDR3 comprises 14 residues. The germline V gene has CDR1 LNHNV and CDR2 YYDKDF (reference sequence). Written as DNA, the CDR3 is TGTGCCACCAGCAGAGAGGGGGTGAACTACGAGCAGTACTTC. This gives the protein CATSREGVNYEQYF.